This is a list of T cell receptor beta chains from one sample in a study of T cells after posttransplantation cyclophosphamide. Only in-frame clones appear in the TCRdb table, and some are missing; sequencing was by immunoSEQ multiplex PCR. The sample is made up of over 30,000 clones, none counted only once. Sequencing was performed on PBMCs. Source of these receptors: a woman between 50 and 59 years old in good health and a related stem cell transplant donor. The CDR3 runs from the conserved cysteine through the conserved F or W. A D gene is named only where the DNA matches it firmly. Clone size is given as once, few, many or a size class.

abundance,len,d_gene,j_gene,v_gene,CDR3nt,CDR3aa
many,16,TRBD1,TRBJ1-1,TRBV7-9,TGTGCCAGCAGCCGTTACAAGGGGGCTCGGGGCACTGAAGCTTTCTTT,CASSRYKGARGTEAFF
many,14,TRBD2,TRBJ2-2,TRBV7-2,TGTGCCGGGCGGGGGAGATCGAACACCGGGGAGCTGTTTTTT,CAGRGRSNTGELFF
few,17,-,TRBJ2-3,TRBV7-2,TGTGCCAGCAGAAAGAGAGGCCTGGGGGCCTTCACAGATACGCAGTATTTT,CASRKRGLGAFTDTQYF
few,15,-,TRBJ1-1,TRBV6-5,TGTGCCAGCAGTTACTGGGGGGTCCAAGGCACTGAAGCTTTCTTT,CASSYWGVQGTEAFF
many,14,-,TRBJ1-1,TRBV6-6,TGTGCCAGCAGCTCCAGGGCTTCGAACACTGAAGCTTTCTTT,CASSSRASNTEAFF
few,12,TRBD1,TRBJ2-7,TRBV10-3,TGTGCCACTACGGGACAGTCCAACGAGCAGTACTTC,CATTGQSNEQYF
many,16,TRBD1,TRBJ2-6,TRBV10-3,TGTGCCATCAGTGAATCAGGGGGCTCTGGGGCCAACGTCCTGACTTTC,CAISESGGSGANVLTF
many,14,TRBD1,TRBJ1-1,TRBV5-1,TGCGCCAGCATGAAGGGACAGGGGAACACTGAAGCTTTCTTT,CASMKGQGNTEAFF
many,18,-,TRBJ2-6,TRBV18,TGTGCCAGCTCACCCGGGGAAGGAATCCTCTCTGGGGCCAACGTCCTGACTTTC,CASSPGEGILSGANVLTF
many,15,-,TRBJ1-4,TRBV30,TGTGCCTGGAGTCTACTCAGGAATATTAACGAAAAACTGTTTTTT,CAWSLLRNINEKLFF
many,13,-,TRBJ1-1,TRBV2,TGTGCCAGCAGTGACACGGGAAACACTGAAGCTTTCTTT,CASSDTGNTEAFF
many,14,-,TRBJ1-1,TRBV6-1,TGTGCCAGCAGCCTTGGTGGGGGGGACACTGAAGCTTTCTTT,CASSLGGGDTEAFF